Listed here are 21 T cell receptor beta chains from one sample, sequenced in a study of regulatory T cells in long-lasting Graves disease. Time point in this sample: newly diagnosed GD, antithyroid drugs for less than 3 months. There was RNA extracted from PBMCs, and the TCR library was made from it. Researchers made TCR beta libraries by using iRepertoire HTBI primers and running Arm-PCR on CDR3 regions. MiXCR was run by TCRdb on the multiplex PCR reads, yielding one entry per CDR3 protein. The sample gives about 430,000 distinct CDR3 sequences, approximately 15% of which show up once; approximately 7.6% is in the top ten. The same sample was also used in a study of T cells in Graves' hyperthyroidism and ophthalmopathy.

Sample: peripheral blood mononuclear cells (PBMCs), taken at new diagnosis, from a patient treated with antithyroid drugs. These receptors all stem from a woman between 40 and 50 years old with Graves disease.

This clonotype has more than one count but fewer than ten. The chain has TRBV20-1 and TRBJ1-6, with a possible D match to TRBD1 (5 bases). The CDR3 loop spans 18 amino acids. Germline loops: CDR1 DFQATT, CDR2 SNEGSKA (reference sequence). V was pared by 0 bases and J by 0 bases, with 15 bases between. CDR3 nucleotides: TGCAGTGCTAGAGATTATGGTAGGGGAAGCTCCTATAATTCACCCCTCCACTTT. Amino acids: CSARDYGRGSSYNSPLHF.

The chain employs TRBV6-5 and TRBJ2-2; D unresolved. Trimming stripped 2 bases from V and 5 bases from J, with 3 bases between. CDR1 is MNHEY and CDR2 is SVGAGI in the germline V gene. The CDR3 extends over 12 amino acids. CDR3 sequence (DNA): TGTGCCAGCAGTTACGTGACCGGGGAGCTGTTTTTT. Translating gives CASSYVTGELFF.

This clonotype showed up just a few times. This CDR3 reads CASSERQGTYGYTF. The CDR3 coding sequence is TGTGCCAGCAGCGAGCGACAGGGGACCTATGGCTACACCTTC. The V call is TRBV7-8, the J call TRBJ1-2; 8 nucleotides line up with TRBD1. The trim removed 5 bases at V and 4 bases at J, leaving 6 bases unmatched. Germline-derived CDR1 and CDR2 are SGHVS and FQNEAQ. CDR3 length: 14 residues.

This clonotype was counted at least ten times. The chain carries TRBV27 and TRBJ2-7, with D possibly being TRBD2 (6 bases). V lost 2 bases and J 8 bases, leaving 13 bases between the germline ends. The CDR3 covers 13 residues. CDR1 is MNHEY and CDR2 is SMNVEV in the germline V gene (reference sequence). The CDR3 protein is CASSLGGGNKQYF. The CDR3 nucleotides are TGTGCCAGCAGTTTAGGTGGCGGGAACAAGCAGTACTTC.

This clonotype appeared many times. The genes are TRBV12-3 or TRBV12-4 and TRBJ1-2, with D perhaps TRBD1 (5 bases). Trimming shortened V by 10 bases and J by 0 bases, and 12 bases separated the two germline ends. The CDR3 has 13 amino acids. The CDR3 is CAISGQPNYGYTF. In DNA, the CDR3 is TGTGCCATCTCAGGGCAGCCTAACTATGGCTACACCTTC.

This clonotype was counted between two and nine times. Being one base from a much bigger clone, this may be a read error. This rearrangement joins TRBV12-3 or TRBV12-4 to TRBJ1-2; D is unclear. This CDR3 is built from 13 residues. The CDR3 bases are TGTGCCAGCGGTTTAGAGGGAATCTATGGCTACACCTTC. Translation: CASGLEGIYGYTF.

This clonotype was seen many times. The gene calls are TRBV11-2 and TRBJ2-1; TRBD2 matches 7 bases. The V gene end was trimmed by 1 base and the J gene end by 2 bases; junction bases not matched to a gene: 2. The CDR3 contains 15 residues. The germline gives CDR1 SGHAT, CDR2 FQNNGV. CDR3 in DNA: TGTGCCAGCAGCTTAGCTAGCGGAACCTACAATGAGCAGTTCTTC. This sequence encodes CASSLASGTYNEQFF. Combining the CDR3 with reference TRBV11-2 and TRBJ2-1 gives the whole variable domain EAGVAQSPRYKIIEKRQSVAFWCNPISGHATLYWYQQILGQGPKLLIQFQNNGVVDDSQLPKDRFSAERLKGVDSTLKIQPAKLEDSAVYLCASSLASGTYNEQFFGPGTRLTVL.

The table lists this clonotype with many counts. The chain carries TRBV12-3 or TRBV12-4 and TRBJ1-6; D gene ambiguous. The CDR3 runs to 15 residues. V shed 5 bases and J shed 7 bases, with 15 bases lying between them. DNA for the CDR3: TGTGCCAGCAGTCTCGGCGGGGTGGGGAATTCACCCCTCCACTTT. It codes for CASSLGGVGNSPLHF.

The gene calls are TRBV7-9 and TRBJ1-1; D remains ambiguous. The CDR3 is made up of 15 amino acids. Germline CDR1 and CDR2: SEHNR and FQNEAQ (reference sequence). Trimming shortened V by 5 bases and J by 1 base, and 14 bases separated the two germline ends. CDR3 DNA sequence: TGTGCCAGCAGCCTTTATGGGTGGGAGAACACTGAAGCTTTCTTT. It specifies CASSLYGWENTEAFF.

This clonotype occurred once. A much larger clone differs from this one at a single base, so this may be a read error. J is TRBJ2-3 and V is TRBV13; 9 bases are a match to TRBD1. This CDR3 region has 20 residues. Germline lookup yields CDR1 PRHDT and CDR2 FYEKMQ (reference sequence). This chain's CDR3 is CASQASLSRDRAFGTDAQYF. In DNA form, the CDR3 reads TGTGCCAGCCAAGCTTCCCTATCCCGGGACAGGGCGTTTGGCACAGATGCGCAGTATTTT.

Remarks on this clonotype: This may be a read error: a much more frequent sequence differs by one nucleotide. CDR3 DNA sequence: TGTGCCAGCTCACTAGACGGGGCCCCCTACAATGAGCAGTTCTTC. Its protein product is CASSLDGAPYNEQFF. The V call is TRBV18, the J call TRBJ2-1; D may correspond to TRBD1 or TRBD2 (5 bases each). V shed 4 bases and J shed 2 bases, with 12 bases lying between them. This CDR3 has 15 amino acids. Germline V CDR1 and CDR2: KGHSH, LQKENI.

Details on this clonotype: This clone may be a read error of a much larger clone one base away. This sequence joins TRBV15 and TRBJ2-7, with no clear D. V gave up 4 bases and J gave up 3 bases, with 13 bases separating them. Germline-derived CDR1 and CDR2 are LNHNV and YYDKDF (reference sequence). This CDR3 spans 14 amino acids. CDR3 sequence reads: CATSKEPDGYEQYF. The CDR3 DNA sequence: TGTGCCACCAGCAAAGAGCCGGATGGCTACGAGCAGTACTTC.

The chain employs TRBV11-3 and TRBJ1-2; the D gene is possibly TRBD1 (5 bases). The V gene lost 2 bases and the J gene lost 4 bases, with 17 bases spanning the gap. The CDR3 has 16 residues. Germline CDR1 reads SGHNT; CDR2 reads YENEEA. The CDR3 reads CASSLTPQESPYGYTF. For the CDR3, the DNA is TGTGCCAGCAGCTTAACCCCACAGGAGAGCCCCTATGGCTACACCTTC.

This clonotype has just a few counts. The rearrangement uses TRBV11-2 and TRBJ1-4; TRBD1 matches at 9 bases. CDR3 length: 14 amino acids. Germline V gene sequence: CDR1 SGHAT, CDR2 FQNNGV. Trimming removed 5 bases from V and 8 bases from J; junction bases left unmatched: 6. Written as DNA, the CDR3 is TGTGCCAGCAGCAGAACAGGGGGCCGGGAAAAACTGTTTTTT. Its protein is CASSRTGGREKLFF.

This clonotype was counted only a few times. Since a much larger clone is just one base distant, this may be a read error. This chain connects TRBV7-6 to TRBJ1-1; 9 bases map to TRBD1. From germline, CDR1 is SGHVS and CDR2 FNYEAQ. The CDR3 totals 14 residues. The CDR3 DNA follows: TGTGCCAGCAGCATGACAGGGGGAAGCACTGAAGCTCTCTTT. Protein sequence: CASSMTGGSTEALF.

In its sample, this clonotype was seen a few times. In DNA, the CDR3 is TGCAGTGCTCTCCGGGGGCAAGAGACCCAGTACTTC. Encoded protein: CSALRGQETQYF. This rearrangement joins TRBV20-1 to TRBJ2-5; a possible D gene is TRBD2 (6 bases). CDR3 length equals 12 residues. CDR1 is DFQATT and CDR2 is SNEGSKA in the germline V gene (reference sequence). The V end lost 5 bases, the J end lost 2 bases, and 9 bases lay between the germline ends.

This clonotype appeared many times. V and J are TRBV5-1 and TRBJ1-1, with 12 bases fitting TRBD1. With V trimmed by 4 bases and J by 4 bases, 8 bases remained unmatched. The CDR3 loop spans 16 amino acids. CDR1 is SGHRS, CDR2 YFSETQ, per germline. The CDR3 DNA reads as TGCGCCAGCAGCCCGGGACAGGGGGCGCGGGGCACTGAAGCTTTCTTT. It specifies CASSPGQGARGTEAFF. The variable domain in full, completed from reference TRBV5-1 and TRBJ1-1, reads KAGVTQTPRYLIKTRGQQVTLSCSPISGHRSVSWYQQTPGQGLQFLFEYFSETQRNKGNFPGRFSGRQFSNSRSEMNVSTLELGDSALYLCASSPGQGARGTEAFFGQGTRLTVV.

This clonotype was recorded a few times. Written as DNA, the CDR3 is TGTGCCAGCAGTTGGGACGGAGGTTCGGGCTACACCTTC. It codes for CASSWDGGSGYTF. J is TRBJ1-2 and V is TRBV12-3 or TRBV12-4, with D perhaps matching TRBD1 (5 bases). The CDR3 runs to 13 residues. Trimming took 4 bases from V and 8 from J, leaving 14 bases between them.

The chain carries TRBV20-1 and TRBJ1-1; D is unclear. Trimming took off 0 bases at V and 7 bases at J, with 9 bases between the two ends. The CDR3 has 12 amino acids. Germline CDR1 is DFQATT and CDR2 is SNEGSKA (reference sequence). CDR3 DNA: TGCAGTGCTAGAGATTTGGGCCTTGAAGCTTTCTTT. Translation gives CSARDLGLEAFF.

The rearrangement joins TRBV29-1 to TRBJ2-7; TRBD1 agrees at 11 bases. CDR1 and CDR2 (germline): SQVTM, ANQGSEA. There are 17 residues in the CDR3. The ends lost 1 base at V and 0 bases at J; junction bases unmatched: 8. The CDR3 nucleotides read TGCAGCGTTGAAGGGGGTACCGGGACAGGGGGCTCCTACGAGCAGTACTTC. It yields the protein CSVEGGTGTGGSYEQYF.

The rearrangement joins TRBV12-3 or TRBV12-4 to TRBJ2-7; D remains ambiguous. V was cut by 5 bases and J by 3 bases, with 14 bases left in between. The CDR3 covers 14 residues. The chain's CDR3 is CASSLEAFLYEQYF. The CDR3 DNA sequence: TGTGCCAGCAGTCTCGAAGCCTTCCTCTACGAGCAGTACTTC.